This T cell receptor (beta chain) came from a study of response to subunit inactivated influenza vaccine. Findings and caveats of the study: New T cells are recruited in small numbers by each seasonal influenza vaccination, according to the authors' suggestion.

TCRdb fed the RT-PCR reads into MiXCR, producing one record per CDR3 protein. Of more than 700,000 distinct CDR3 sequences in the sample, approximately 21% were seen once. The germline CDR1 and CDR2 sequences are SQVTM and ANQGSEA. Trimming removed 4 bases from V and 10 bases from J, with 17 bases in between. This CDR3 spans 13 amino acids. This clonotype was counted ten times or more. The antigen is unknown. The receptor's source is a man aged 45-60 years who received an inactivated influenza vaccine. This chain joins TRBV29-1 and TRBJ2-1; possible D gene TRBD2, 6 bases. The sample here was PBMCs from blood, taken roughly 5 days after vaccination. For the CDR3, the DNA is TGCAGCGTTGGTGACGGGAGAGGTGCGGAGCAGTTCTTC. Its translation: CSVGDGRGAEQFF.